These 30 T cell receptor beta chains were sequenced from one sample in a study of cytomegalovirus exposure and HLA in healthy donors. The table came from immunoSEQ multiplex PCR; TCRdb's copy has only in-frame clones and leaves some out. This sample has some 90,000 clones; roughly 96% occur once, and the top ten carry 0.78%. The sample consisted of PBMCs. The receptor source for this set is a young man in good health and CMV-seronegative.

The chain combines TRBV5-4 with TRBJ1-3; D is undetermined. Germline-derived CDR1 and CDR2 are SGHNT and YYREEE (reference sequence). V was shortened by 0 bases and J by 1 base, with 8 bases between the two germline ends. This CDR3 is 15 amino acids long. DNA of the CDR3: TGTGCCAGCAGCTTGGTTGGCCCATCTGGAAACACCATATATTTT. Translation gives CASSLVGPSGNTIYF.

The genes are TRBV30 and TRBJ2-7, with D possibly being TRBD1 (5 bases). The length of the CDR3 is 14 residues. With 0 bases removed from V and 3 bases from J, the gap between germline ends came to 12 bases. Germline CDR1 GTSNPN, CDR2 SVGIG (reference sequence). Here the CDR3 reads CAWSVGSGNYEQYF. For the CDR3, the DNA is TGTGCCTGGAGTGTAGGGTCAGGGAACTACGAGCAGTACTTC.

This sequence joins TRBV10-2 and TRBJ2-5, with 7 bases matching TRBD1. CDR1 WSHSY and CDR2 SAAADI come from the germline V gene. The CDR3 loop spans 15 amino acids. V shed 1 base, J shed 1 base, and the junction held 3 bases outside the gene matches. This CDR3 reads CASSEFGTAQETQYF. The CDR3, as DNA: TGCGCCAGCAGTGAGTTCGGGACAGCCCAAGAGACCCAGTACTTC.

This clone was seen just once. V usage is TRBV25-1 and J usage is TRBJ1-3; the D is unclear. The V end was cut by 7 bases, the J end by 0 bases, with 13 bases between. CDR3 length equals 15 residues. Germline V gene sequence: CDR1 MGHDK, CDR2 SYGVNS. CDR3 sequence (DNA): TGTGCCAGCACCGGTACAGTTCTCTCTGGAAACACCATATATTTT. It translates to CASTGTVLSGNTIYF. The variable domain in full, completed from reference TRBV25-1 and TRBJ1-3, reads EADIYQTPRYLVIGTGKKITLECSQTMGHDKMYWYQQDPGMELHLIHYSYGVNSTEKGDLSSESTVSRIRTEHFPLTLESARPSHTSQYLCASTGTVLSGNTIYFGEGSWLTVV.

V usage is TRBV7-8 and J usage is TRBJ2-1; possible D gene TRBD1, 5 bases. The CDR3 contains 15 residues. V was cut by 5 bases and J by 7 bases, with 18 bases left in between. Germline values: CDR1 SGHVS, CDR2 FQNEAQ. The CDR3 sequence: CASSPHVGSGNEQFF. The DNA of the CDR3 is TGTGCCAGCAGCCCCCACGTGGGGTCAGGGAATGAGCAGTTCTTC.

J is TRBJ2-1 and V is TRBV19, with TRBD2 matching 7 bases. CDR1 and CDR2 (germline): LNHDA, SQIVND (reference sequence). V dropped 4 bases and J dropped 3; count of bases not matched to a gene: 9. The CDR3 length is 16 residues. CDR3 DNA sequence: TGTGCCAGTAGTAACTATCAGGGACTATACTACAATGAGCAGTTCTTC. Protein sequence: CASSNYQGLYYNEQFF.

The chain recombines TRBV28 with TRBJ1-2, with 8 positions matching TRBD1. V trimming: 7 bases; J trimming: 2 bases; junction bases outside the gene matches: 6. The CDR3 runs to 14 residues. Germline V gene data show CDR1 as MDHEN and CDR2 as SYDVKM. The CDR3 sequence is CASIWAGGNYGYTF. As DNA, the CDR3 is TGTGCCAGCATTTGGGCAGGGGGCAACTATGGCTACACCTTC.

This chain joins TRBV15 and TRBJ1-1, with 7 bases identical to TRBD1. Germline V gene data show CDR1 as LNHNV and CDR2 as YYDKDF (reference sequence). This CDR3 is built from 14 residues. V shed 1 base and J 8 bases; nucleotides not matched to a gene: 7. CDR3 amino acids: CATSRVQGGSEAFF. The CDR3 coding sequence is TGTGCCACCAGCAGAGTTCAGGGGGGTTCGGAAGCTTTCTTT.

The V call is TRBV7-2, the J call TRBJ2-3; possibly TRBD2 for D (5 bases). There are 15 residues in the CDR3. Germline CDR1 is SGHTA and CDR2 is FQGNSA. V lost 5 bases and J 1 base, leaving 13 bases between the germline ends. Here the CDR3 reads CASSQGGPRTDTQYF. In DNA form, the CDR3 reads TGTGCCAGCAGCCAAGGAGGACCCCGCACAGATACGCAGTATTTT.

The rearrangement joins TRBV6-1 to TRBJ2-3; no clear D. Germline CDR1 is MNHNS and CDR2 is SASEGT. The CDR3 is 14 residues long. V dropped 1 base and J dropped 0 bases, with 5 bases sitting between them. Written as DNA, the CDR3 is TGTGCCAGCAGTGAAGGACACAGCACAGATACGCAGTATTTT. Its protein is CASSEGHSTDTQYF.

The genes are TRBV19 and TRBJ1-2; D might be TRBD1 (6 bases). Germline CDR1 is LNHDA and CDR2 is SQIVND (reference sequence). V was pared by 6 bases and J by 0 bases, with 14 bases between. The CDR3 runs 15 residues. The CDR3 region is CASSYTGKANYGYTF. For the CDR3, the DNA is TGTGCCAGTAGCTATACAGGGAAAGCTAACTATGGCTACACCTTC.

The chain has TRBV30 and TRBJ2-4; 8 bases match TRBD2. CDR1 GTSNPN and CDR2 SVGIG come from the germline V gene (reference sequence). The CDR3 sequence is 17 residues long. V shed 4 bases, J shed 0 bases, and the junction held 11 bases outside the gene matches. The CDR3 sequence: CAWIGGGGGLAKNIQYF. As DNA, the CDR3 is TGTGCCTGGATCGGGGGGGGAGGGGGACTAGCCAAAAACATTCAGTACTTC.

The chain couples TRBV6-5 to TRBJ1-1, with no clear D. CDR1 is MNHEY, CDR2 SVGAGI, per germline. The CDR3 is 16 residues long. Trimming removed 4 bases at V and 0 bases at J, with 15 bases between. The CDR3 reads CASSFRHRTVNTEAFF. In DNA, the CDR3 is TGTGCCAGCAGTTTTCGTCATCGTACAGTGAACACTGAAGCTTTCTTT.

The chain couples TRBV28 to TRBJ1-5; D is unresolved. The CDR3 totals 18 residues. Germline V gene sequence: CDR1 MDHEN, CDR2 SYDVKM. V shed 1 base and J shed 0 bases, with 16 bases lying between them. Here the CDR3 reads CASSLSLGRDYSNQPQHF. In DNA form, the CDR3 reads TGTGCCAGCAGTTTATCCTTGGGCCGGGATTATAGCAATCAGCCCCAGCATTTT.

The genes are TRBV20-1 and TRBJ1-1; 9 bases match TRBD1. This CDR3 region has 11 residues. With 6 bases clipped from V and 6 bases from J, the junction kept 2 bases outside the gene matches. CDR1 DFQATT and CDR2 SNEGSKA come from the germline V gene (reference sequence). The CDR3 loop reads CSADRGAEAFF. CDR3 sequence (DNA): TGCAGTGCGGACAGGGGAGCTGAAGCTTTCTTT.

The chain carries TRBV29-1 and TRBJ2-1, with TRBD2 identical over 10 bases. V was pared by 3 bases and J by 3 bases, with 11 bases of the junction left unmatched. This CDR3 is 17 amino acids long. Germline V CDR1 and CDR2: SQVTM, ANQGSEA. The CDR3 here is CSVEGGLAGDLYNEQFF. CDR3 in DNA: TGCAGCGTTGAGGGCGGGCTAGCGGGGGACCTCTACAATGAGCAGTTCTTC.

The chain is built from TRBV19 and TRBJ1-1; 8 bases fit TRBD1. V lost 7 bases and J lost 1; bases outside the gene matches: 14. The CDR3 is 17 residues long. Germline CDR1 LNHDA, CDR2 SQIVND (reference sequence). CDR3 sequence (DNA): TGTGCCAGTACCTCCTGGTATGCGGGACAGGAGAACACTGAAGCTTTCTTT. Its translation is CASTSWYAGQENTEAFF. Combining the CDR3 with reference TRBV19 and TRBJ1-1 gives the whole variable domain DGGITQSPKYLFRKEGQNVTLSCEQNLNHDAMYWYRQDPGQGLRLIYYSQIVNDFQKGDIAEGYSVSREKKESFPLTVTSAQKNPTAFYLCASTSWYAGQENTEAFFGQGTRLTVV.

V gene TRBV27 combines with J gene TRBJ2-7; the match to TRBD1 covers 9 bases. The V gene end was trimmed by 6 bases and the J gene end by 0 bases; junction bases not matched to a gene: 6. Germline V lookup: CDR1 MNHEY, CDR2 SMNVEV (reference sequence). The CDR3 runs 15 residues. The CDR3 DNA sequence: TGTGCCAGCAGGAAACAGGGGGCGAGCTCCTACGAGCAGTACTTC. Its protein is CASRKQGASSYEQYF.

This clone was seen just once. V is TRBV10-3 and J is TRBJ2-7; 10 bases align to TRBD1. The CDR3 contains 16 residues. The ends lost 6 bases at V and 6 bases at J; junction bases unmatched: 14. CDR1 and CDR2 from the germline V gene are ENHRY and SYGVKD. CDR3 residues: CAIRASGTGDGGEQYV. In DNA form, the CDR3 reads TGTGCCATCAGGGCGTCTGGGACAGGGGACGGGGGCGAGCAGTACGTC.

The chain recombines TRBV4-1 with TRBJ1-1, with D perhaps matching TRBD1 (6 bases). Trimming cost V 4 bases and J 1 base, with 10 bases left between them. Germline V gene sequence: CDR1 MGHRA, CDR2 YSYEKL. The CDR3 runs to 14 residues. The CDR3 DNA follows: TGCGCCAGCAGCCCCGGACAGTGGAACACTGAAGCTTTCTTT. Residues: CASSPGQWNTEAFF.

The chain employs TRBV29-1 and TRBJ2-6, with 11 bases identical to TRBD1. Germline V gene data show CDR1 as SQVTM and CDR2 as ANQGSEA. The CDR3 extends over 16 amino acids. Germline trimming cut 7 bases from V and 2 bases from J; bases unmatched to any gene: 7. The DNA for the CDR3 is TGCAGCGCAGGACAGGGGGCTTCTACTGGGGCCAACGTCCTGACTTTC. This encodes CSAGQGASTGANVLTF.

This chain connects TRBV7-9 to TRBJ2-2; D remains unclear. Trimming removed 5 bases from V and 6 bases from J, with 16 bases in between. The CDR3 sequence is 15 residues long. Germline-derived CDR1 and CDR2 are SEHNR and FQNEAQ (reference sequence). CDR3 sequence: CASSTLVPVAGELFF. CDR3 in DNA: TGTGCCAGCAGCACCCTTGTCCCAGTCGCCGGGGAGCTGTTTTTT.

This chain links TRBV7-8 with TRBJ2-2; possibly TRBD1 for D (5 bases). The germline CDR1 and CDR2 sequences are SGHVS and FQNEAQ. This CDR3 spans 18 amino acids. V lost 4 bases to trimming and J lost 3 bases, with 21 bases between them. CDR3 sequence reads: CASSSMGHRLFDTGELFF. CDR3 DNA: TGTGCCAGCAGCTCTATGGGGCACAGGCTGTTCGACACCGGGGAGCTGTTTTTT.

This chain links TRBV13 with TRBJ2-2; D is perhaps TRBD1 (5 bases). Per the germline V gene, CDR1 is PRHDT and CDR2 is FYEKMQ (reference sequence). The CDR3 extends over 15 amino acids. V was shortened by 2 bases and J by 5 bases, with 12 bases between the two germline ends. The CDR3 is CASSLFPGNTGELFF. CDR3 DNA sequence: TGTGCCAGCAGCTTATTTCCAGGGAATACCGGGGAGCTGTTTTTT.

The chain uses TRBV6-5 and TRBJ1-1; 7 bases agree with TRBD1. Germline CDR1 MNHEY, CDR2 SVGAGI. V lost 6 bases to trimming and J lost 7 bases; unmatched junction nucleotides: 11. This CDR3 region has 14 residues. CDR3 bases: TGTGCCAGCAGAGTTTCGACAGGGTGGCTTGAAGCTTTCTTT. Encoded protein: CASRVSTGWLEAFF.

CDR3 protein: CASSSADRDSYEQYF. The CDR3 nucleotides read TGTGCCAGCAGCTCCGCGGACAGGGACTCCTACGAGCAGTACTTC. The V gene is TRBV5-4, the J gene TRBJ2-7; 8 bases map to TRBD1. The CDR3 contains 15 residues. The trim removed 3 bases at V and 0 bases at J, leaving 5 bases unmatched. Germline lookup yields CDR1 SGHNT and CDR2 YYREEE (reference sequence).

The V call is TRBV6-5, the J call TRBJ2-2; D gene uncertain. The CDR3 is made up of 15 amino acids. In germline, CDR1 is MNHEY, CDR2 SVGAGI. With 6 bases removed from V and 6 bases from J, the gap between germline ends came to 17 bases. Here the CDR3 DNA reads TGTGCCAGCAGGGATGACTCAGCTGGAGCCGGGGAGCTGTTTTTT. It translates to CASRDDSAGAGELFF.

This clone was picked up a small number of times. V is TRBV6-5 and J is TRBJ1-5, with D maybe TRBD1 (5 bases). CDR3 length: 15 amino acids. Deletions cut 5 bases from V and 7 bases from J, with 18 bases between. Germline CDR1 is MNHEY and CDR2 is SVGAGI. The CDR3 DNA follows: TGTGCCAGCAGTCCAAAGGATGGGGGGGGGCAGCCCCAGCATTTT. This translates into CASSPKDGGGQPQHF.

The gene calls are TRBV5-1 and TRBJ2-1, with 9 positions matching TRBD2. The germline CDR1 and CDR2 sequences are SGHRS and YFSETQ. The CDR3 spans 18 residues. Trimming took 1 base from V and 6 from J; bases not matched to a gene: 14. CDR3: CASSLSISGSVGGNEQFF. CDR3 nucleotide sequence: TGCGCCAGCAGCTTGAGTATTAGCGGGAGTGTTGGGGGCAATGAGCAGTTCTTC.

This clone is a singleton in its sample. This sequence joins TRBV9 and TRBJ1-2, with 7 bases aligning to TRBD1. The junction had 8 bases not matched to a gene; V was cut back by 4 bases and J by 5 bases. The germline gives CDR1 SGDLS, CDR2 YYNGEE. The CDR3 spans 14 residues. The CDR3 nucleotides are TGTGCCAGCAGCTCCTTGACAGGGTCGTATGGCTACACCTTC. Protein product: CASSSLTGSYGYTF.